Each of the 2 T cell receptor beta chains below was sequenced from the same sample in a study of cytomegalovirus exposure and HLA in healthy donors. 13 Jbeta primers and 60 Vbeta primers were used for the PCR. Here immunoSEQ multiplex PCR was the method, and the copy in TCRdb shows in-frame clones only, minus some. This sample carries 95,000 to 150,000 clones, approximately 79% of them seen once, and the ten largest clones take around 2%. Sequencing was carried out using PBMCs. The receptors come from a man aged 30 to 39 in good health and CMV-seronegative.

The chain carries TRBV25-1 and TRBJ2-1; 8 nucleotides match TRBD1. Germline lookup yields CDR1 MGHDK and CDR2 SYGVNS. CDR3 size: 14 residues. J lost 4 bases, V lost 8 bases, and 7 bases had no gene match. CDR3: CASGYRGLYNEQFF. The CDR3 DNA reads TGTGCCAGCGGTTACAGGGGGTTATACAATGAGCAGTTCTTC. Supplemented by reference TRBV25-1 and TRBJ2-1, the full variable domain reads EADIYQTPRYLVIGTGKKITLECSQTMGHDKMYWYQQDPGMELHLIHYSYGVNSTEKGDLSSESTVSRIRTEHFPLTLESARPSHTSQYLCASGYRGLYNEQFFGPGTRLTVL.

The chain links TRBV7-6 to TRBJ1-1; no definite D call. The CDR3 has 14 residues. With 6 bases removed from V and 1 base from J, the gap between germline ends came to 12 bases. Germline loops: CDR1 SGHVS, CDR2 FNYEAQ. The chain's CDR3 is CASSPGAQNTEAFF. The CDR3, as DNA: TGTGCCAGCAGTCCGGGAGCCCAGAACACTGAAGCTTTCTTT. The variable domain in full, completed from reference TRBV7-6 and TRBJ1-1, reads GAGVSQSPRYKVTKRGQDVALRCDPISGHVSLYWYRQALGQGPEFLTYFNYEAQQDKSGLPNDRFSAERPEGSISTLTIQRTEQRDSAMYRCASSPGAQNTEAFFGQGTRLTVV.